This T cell receptor beta chain was documented in a study of cytomegalovirus exposure and HLA in healthy donors. V was clipped by 10 bases and J by 0 bases, with 9 bases between them. This CDR3 comprises 12 residues. Germline loops: CDR1 MNHEY, CDR2 SVGAGI. Study-wide results and limits: Cytomegalovirus status was reportedly diagnosed by the classifier with high sensitivity and specificity. The study flagged some 180 TCR beta chains as cytomegalovirus-associated.

With regard to this clone: What it binds is unknown.

Profiling relied on immunoSEQ multiplex PCR, and the TCRdb table lists in-frame clones only, not all of them. The sample has approximately 140,000 clones; about 90% are singletons. The source is a man between 18 and 29 years old in good health and CMV-seronegative. The sequenced sample consisted of PBMCs. The chain is built from TRBV6-5 and TRBJ1-2; D is uncertain. DNA of the CDR3: TGTGCCACTGCCAGTACTAACTATGGCTACACCTTC. Its translation is CATASTNYGYTF.